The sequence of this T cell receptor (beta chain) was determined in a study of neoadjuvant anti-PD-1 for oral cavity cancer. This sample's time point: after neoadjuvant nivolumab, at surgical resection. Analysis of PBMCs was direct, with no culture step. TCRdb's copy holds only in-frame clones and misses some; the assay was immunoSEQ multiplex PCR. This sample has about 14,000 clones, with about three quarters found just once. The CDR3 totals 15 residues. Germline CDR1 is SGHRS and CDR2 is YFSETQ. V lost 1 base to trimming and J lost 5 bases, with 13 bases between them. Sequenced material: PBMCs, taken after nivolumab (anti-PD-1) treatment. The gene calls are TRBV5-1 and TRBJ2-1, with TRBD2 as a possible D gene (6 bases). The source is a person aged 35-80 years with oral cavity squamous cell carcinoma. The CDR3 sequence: CASSLRGGTHNEQFF. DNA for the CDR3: TGCGCCAGCAGCTTGAGAGGCGGGACCCACAATGAGCAGTTCTTC.